Listed here are 31 T cell receptor beta chains from one sample, sequenced in a study of blood T cells in healthy people across ages. Then a second PCR, running about 7 to 11 cycles, was carried out with a sample-barcoded 5' primer and a J-beta primer mix. MiXCR, applied by TCRdb to the 5' RACE reads, yields one record per CDR3 protein. The sample gives 1.2 million to 1.5 million distinct CDR3 sequences, roughly 59% of which show up once; over 5.5% is in the top ten. Sample: blood. The receptors stem from a man between 18 and 35 years old in good health.

The rearrangement joins TRBV20-1 to TRBJ2-3; no clear D gene. The germline CDR1 and CDR2 sequences are DFQATT and SNEGSKA (reference sequence). The CDR3 has 14 amino acids. V was cut by 2 bases and J by 1 base, with 10 bases left in between. Written as DNA, the CDR3 is TGCAGTGCTAGACTGGCGAGCCGCACAGATACGCAGTATTTT. It encodes CSARLASRTDTQYF.

This chain joins TRBV2 and TRBJ1-2; 9 nucleotides match TRBD1. With 2 bases clipped from V and 8 bases from J, the junction kept 9 bases outside the gene matches. CDR1 is SNHLY and CDR2 is FYNNEI in the germline V gene. The CDR3 spans 15 residues. In DNA form, the CDR3 reads TGTGCCAGCAGTGAAATAACAGGGGGCGTGAAGGGCTACACCTTC. Protein product: CASSEITGGVKGYTF.

This chain joins TRBV10-3 and TRBJ2-1; D is tentatively TRBD1 or TRBD2 (5 bases each). Germline loops: CDR1 ENHRY, CDR2 SYGVKD. Trimming took off 3 bases at V and 6 bases at J, with 15 bases between the two ends. This CDR3 has 15 residues. This CDR3 is CAISDRDLRGNEQFF. The CDR3 nucleotides are TGTGCCATCAGTGACCGGGACCTCCGAGGCAATGAGCAGTTCTTC.

J is TRBJ2-1 and V is TRBV15; no clear D. Per the germline V gene, CDR1 is LNHNV and CDR2 is YYDKDF (reference sequence). This CDR3 spans 15 amino acids. V was clipped by 5 bases and J by 4 bases, with 15 bases between them. The CDR3 coding sequence is TGTGCCACCAGCCCAGCACCCACCAGGTACAATGAGCAGTTCTTC. It encodes CATSPAPTRYNEQFF.

This sequence joins TRBV10-3 and TRBJ2-3; D not certain. Germline V gene sequence: CDR1 ENHRY, CDR2 SYGVKD. V was cut by 8 bases and J by 2 bases, with 11 bases left in between. This CDR3 has 13 residues. The DNA of the CDR3 is TGTGCCATCGCAGGAGTTTTCACAGATACGCAGTATTTT. It codes for CAIAGVFTDTQYF.

This clonotype was counted only a few times. Written as DNA, the CDR3 is TGCGCCAGCAGCTTGGCGGGGGCAATTGAGCAGTTCTTC. This sequence encodes CASSLAGAIEQFF. The V gene is TRBV5-1, the J gene TRBJ2-1; the D call may be TRBD1 or TRBD2 (6 bases each). Trimming stripped 0 bases from V and 9 bases from J, with 10 bases between. The CDR3 covers 13 residues. Germline CDR1 is SGHRS and CDR2 is YFSETQ.

There are many counts of this clonotype. This chain joins TRBV5-1 and TRBJ2-7, with 7 positions matching TRBD1. The CDR3 spans 14 residues. The germline gives CDR1 SGHRS, CDR2 YFSETQ. Unmatched junction bases numbered 7, after V lost 5 bases and J lost 2 bases. The CDR3 nucleotides are TGCGCCAGCAGAGAACAGGGGACGACCTACGAGCAGTACTTC. This encodes CASREQGTTYEQYF.

The rearrangement links TRBV7-2 to TRBJ2-2; no firm D call. The CDR3 consists of 13 residues. Trimming removed 6 bases at V and 5 bases at J, with 10 bases between. The V gene's germline CDR1 is SGHTA and CDR2 FQGNSA. The CDR3 spells CASSSRATGELFF. The DNA of the CDR3 is TGTGCCAGCAGTTCTCGGGCTACCGGGGAGCTGTTTTTT.

The genes are TRBV6-5 and TRBJ2-2; D remains unclear. The V gene lost 4 bases and the J gene lost 3 bases, with 15 bases spanning the gap. Per the germline V gene, CDR1 is MNHEY and CDR2 is SVGAGI. The CDR3 runs to 16 residues. The CDR3 bases are TGTGCCAGCAGTTTAAGCCCGGGCCTTTACACCGGGGAGCTGTTTTTT. This encodes CASSLSPGLYTGELFF.

This sequence joins TRBV7-9 and TRBJ1-1; D possibly corresponds to TRBD1 (5 bases). CDR3 size: 15 residues. The germline V gene has CDR1 SEHNR and CDR2 FQNEAQ (reference sequence). V was shortened by 5 bases and J by 4 bases, with 17 bases between the two germline ends. The CDR3: CASSREPGALTEAFF. DNA for the CDR3: TGTGCCAGCAGCCGCGAACCCGGGGCCCTCACTGAAGCTTTCTTT.

This chain joins TRBV10-3 and TRBJ1-5; 8 nucleotides align to TRBD1. CDR3 length: 16 residues. CDR1 and CDR2 (germline): ENHRY, SYGVKD. Germline trimming cut 4 bases from V and 4 bases from J; bases unmatched to any gene: 9. The CDR3, as DNA: TGTGCCATCAGTGGACATCCGGACAGGGAAAATCAGCCCCAGCATTTT. Translating gives CAISGHPDRENQPQHF.

Remarks on this clonotype: A clone one base away is much larger, so this may be a read error. This chain uses TRBV16 with TRBJ2-7; D remains unclear. CDR3 length equals 13 residues. Looked up from germline, CDR1 is KGHSY and CDR2 is FQNENV. V lost 5 bases and J lost 4, with 12 bases in between. DNA of the CDR3: TGTGCCAGCAGCACCCGGGTTCTATACGAGCAGTACTTC. It is translated as CASSTRVLYEQYF.

This clonotype was observed a few times. This chain uses TRBV3-1 with TRBJ2-1, with D possibly being TRBD1 (5 bases). The CDR3 covers 14 residues. In germline, CDR1 is LGHDT, CDR2 YNNKEL (reference sequence). Between the trimmed V and J ends, which lost 6 bases and 7 bases, there was a span of 16 bases. CDR3 coding DNA: TGTGCCAGCAGACCAGGGTGGGGATGGAATGAGCAGTTCTTC. This sequence encodes CASRPGWGWNEQFF.

V gene TRBV10-3 combines with J gene TRBJ2-3; no definite D call. The CDR3 spans 13 residues. V lost 6 bases, J lost 0 bases, and 7 bases lay in between. CDR1 is ENHRY and CDR2 is SYGVKD in the germline V gene. CDR3 sequence (DNA): TGTGCCATCAGGGAGACTAGCACAGATACGCAGTATTTT. Translating gives CAIRETSTDTQYF.

Here the CDR3 reads CASSLFVAGGPPGELFF. CDR3 DNA: TGTGCCAGCAGTTTATTTGTAGCGGGAGGGCCTCCCGGGGAGCTGTTTTTT. The chain links TRBV27 to TRBJ2-2; 11 nucleotides line up with TRBD2. This CDR3 has 17 amino acids. Germline values: CDR1 MNHEY, CDR2 SMNVEV (reference sequence). V lost 1 base, J lost 6 bases, and 7 bases stayed unmatched.

The gene calls are TRBV7-2 and TRBJ2-3, with D hard to call. The V end lost 5 bases, the J end lost 0 bases, and 12 bases lay between the germline ends. This CDR3 spans 15 amino acids. The germline V gene has CDR1 SGHTA and CDR2 FQGNSA. The CDR3 protein is CASSAPHTSTDTQYF. The CDR3 DNA reads as TGTGCCAGCAGCGCCCCCCATACTAGCACAGATACGCAGTATTTT.

V usage is TRBV27 and J usage is TRBJ2-2, with D possibly TRBD1 on 5 matching bases. The germline gives CDR1 MNHEY, CDR2 SMNVEV (reference sequence). V was pared by 7 bases and J by 1 base, with 7 bases between. The CDR3 totals 13 residues. The CDR3 coding sequence is TGTGCCAGCACCGACAGGAACACCGGGGAGCTGTTTTTT. Translation gives CASTDRNTGELFF.

The chain employs TRBV5-1 and TRBJ2-1; 16 bases agree with TRBD2. The CDR3 totals 17 residues. The junction had 6 bases not matched to a gene; V was cut back by 2 bases and J by 7 bases. CDR1 and CDR2 (germline): SGHRS, YFSETQ. DNA for the CDR3: TGCGCCAGCAGCTTTGGGACTAGCGGGAGGGCCGTTAATGAGCAGTTCTTC. It specifies CASSFGTSGRAVNEQFF.

The rearrangement joins TRBV20-1 to TRBJ2-5, with D maybe TRBD1 (5 bases). TRBJ2-7 matches the DNA end more closely, so the J call is doubtful. The CDR3 loop spans 14 amino acids. Per the germline V gene, CDR1 is DFQATT and CDR2 is SNEGSKA (reference sequence). This CDR3 is CSARDLDTAYEQYF. CDR3 sequence (DNA): TGCAGTGCTAGAGATTTGGACACAGCCTACGAGCAGTACTTC.

This clonotype was counted a few times. The rearrangement joins TRBV27 to TRBJ2-6; 9 bases are shared with TRBD1. Germline CDR1 and CDR2: MNHEY and SMNVEV (reference sequence). The junction had 9 bases not matched to a gene; V was cut back by 5 bases and J by 1 base. The CDR3 sequence is 18 residues long. The CDR3 DNA is TGTGCCAGCAGTGAGCAGGGACAGGGAATTTCTGGGGCCAACGTCCTGACTTTC. Amino acids: CASSEQGQGISGANVLTF.

This clonotype showed up just once. The chain uses TRBV4-1 and TRBJ1-1, with D uncertain. CDR3 length equals 14 residues. Trimming shortened V by 2 bases and J by 11 bases, and 18 bases separated the two germline ends. Germline-derived CDR1 and CDR2 are MGHRA and YSYEKL. This CDR3 reads CASSQPPEGIKAFF. CDR3 nucleotides: TGCGCCAGCAGCCAACCCCCGGAGGGTATAAAGGCTTTCTTT.

In its sample, this clonotype was seen a few times. V is TRBV4-1 and J is TRBJ2-1; D may be TRBD2 (6 bases). The germline V gene encodes CDR1 MGHRA and CDR2 YSYEKL. V gave up 2 bases and J gave up 4 bases, with 12 bases separating them. The CDR3 covers 15 residues. The CDR3 sequence: CASSQPRERYNEQFF. The CDR3 bases are TGCGCCAGCAGCCAACCTCGGGAGCGGTACAATGAGCAGTTCTTC.

This clonotype appeared a few times. The chain combines TRBV12-3 or TRBV12-4 with TRBJ2-3; the D is unclear. This CDR3 region has 13 residues. The V end lost 6 bases, the J end lost 4 bases, and 11 bases lay between the germline ends. The CDR3 DNA sequence: TGTGCCAGCAGCCAAAGTTCAGCAGATACGCAGTATTTT. Translated: CASSQSSADTQYF.

The chain has TRBV20-1 and TRBJ2-7; D unresolved. The CDR3 consists of 10 residues. Deletions cut 7 bases from V and 1 base from J, with 5 bases between. Germline V gene sequence: CDR1 DFQATT, CDR2 SNEGSKA (reference sequence). The CDR3 DNA reads as TGCAGTGGGACGTCCTACGAGCAGTACTTC. Residues: CSGTSYEQYF.

This clonotype was found a few times. The chain links TRBV29-1 to TRBJ2-5, with D uncertain. CDR3 length: 14 amino acids. CDR1 is SQVTM, CDR2 ANQGSEA, per germline. V dropped 0 bases and J dropped 2 bases, with 10 bases sitting between them. CDR3: CSVEDWNKQETQYF. DNA of the CDR3: TGCAGCGTTGAAGATTGGAACAAGCAAGAGACCCAGTACTTC.

This clonotype was picked up a small number of times. V gene TRBV7-9 combines with J gene TRBJ2-1; 7 bases match TRBD2. The CDR3 contains 20 residues. The J segment lost 0 bases and the V segment lost 1 base, leaving 15 bases of the junction unmatched. CDR1 is SEHNR, CDR2 FQNEAQ, per germline (reference sequence). The CDR3 coding sequence is TGTGCCAGCAGCTTAGTACCGGGGGGATCCTCGCTTAGCTCCTACAATGAGCAGTTCTTC. Its translation is CASSLVPGGSSLSSYNEQFF.

The rearrangement uses TRBV21-1 and TRBJ2-3. TRBV21-1 is tagged as a pseudogene. This CDR3 has 16 residues. CDR3 coding DNA: TGTGCCAGCAGCAAAGGTAGTGGTTTAGGCACAGATACGCAGTATTTT. Protein sequence: CASSKGSGLGTDTQYF.

This sequence joins TRBV20-1 and TRBJ2-7; D gene uncertain. The CDR3 is 13 residues long. Trimming shortened V by 6 bases and J by 2 bases, and 14 bases separated the two germline ends. Germline V CDR1 and CDR2: DFQATT, SNEGSKA (reference sequence). The CDR3 loop is CSAESPITYEQYF. CDR3 sequence (DNA): TGCAGTGCCGAATCCCCTATCACCTACGAGCAGTACTTC.

This rearrangement joins TRBV4-3 to TRBJ2-3, with a weak D call TRBD2 (5 bases). In germline, CDR1 is LGHNA, CDR2 YSLEER. The CDR3 sequence is 15 residues long. The germline V and J ends were trimmed by 4 bases and 5 bases, with 16 bases remaining between them. This CDR3 reads CASSRETLGRDTQYF. For the CDR3, the DNA is TGCGCCAGCAGCCGAGAAACTCTGGGGAGAGATACGCAGTATTTT.

Turning to this clonotype: This may be a read error: a much more frequent sequence differs by one nucleotide. The chain uses TRBV4-2 and TRBJ2-1; D is uncertain. The V gene lost 1 base and the J gene lost 8 bases, with 3 bases spanning the gap. The CDR3 is 11 amino acids. In germline, CDR1 is LGHNA, CDR2 YNFKEQ. This CDR3 reads CASSQAHEQFF. In nucleotides, the CDR3 is TGTGCCAGCAGCCAAGCCCATGAGCAGTTCTTC.

DNA of the CDR3: TGTGCCAGCAGTTCGGAGGGGTACGGTTCACCCCTCCACTTT. Translated, it gives CASSSEGYGSPLHF. This chain uses TRBV12-3 or TRBV12-4 with TRBJ1-6; a possible D gene is TRBD1 (5 bases). The CDR3 sequence is 14 residues long. Trimming pared 4 bases from V and 9 bases from J, leaving 13 bases between.